Below are 22 T cell receptor beta chains sequenced from a single sample in a study of cytomegalovirus exposure and HLA in healthy donors. PCR was performed using 60 Vbeta and 13 Jbeta primers. Sequenced by immunoSEQ multiplex PCR; TCRdb stores in-frame clones only, minus some. The table shows over 95,000 clones, with roughly 80% occurring only once. The sample was PBMCs. The receptors here all came from a man aged 35-49 years in good health and CMV-seronegative.

This chain joins TRBV28 and TRBJ1-2; 9 bases map to TRBD1. V gave up 5 bases and J gave up 1 base; unmatched junction bases: 11. CDR3 length: 17 residues. CDR1 MDHEN and CDR2 SYDVKM come from the germline V gene. The CDR3 DNA follows: TGTGCCAGCAGTAAACAACAAACAGGGGGCTATAACTATGGCTACACCTTC. Protein sequence: CASSKQQTGGYNYGYTF.

V is TRBV5-4 and J is TRBJ2-5; weak D call: TRBD2 (6 bases). Germline CDR1 and CDR2: SGHNT and YYREEE (reference sequence). The CDR3 has 14 amino acids. Trimming removed 0 bases from V and 10 bases from J, with 16 bases in between. This chain's CDR3 is CASSLDFQMGGQYF. The CDR3 DNA sequence: TGTGCCAGCAGCTTGGACTTTCAAATGGGGGGCCAGTACTTC. Using reference TRBV5-4 and TRBJ2-5 for the parts outside the CDR3, the full variable domain is ETGVTQSPTHLIKTRGQQVTLRCSSQSGHNTVSWYQQALGQGPQFIFQYYREEENGRGNFPPRFSGLQFPNYSSELNVNALELDDSALYLCASSLDFQMGGQYFGPGTRLLVL.

The chain uses TRBV7-3 and TRBJ2-3; 11 nucleotides align to TRBD2. V gave up 5 bases and J gave up 3 bases; unmatched junction bases: 4. This CDR3 contains 15 residues. Germline CDR1 SGHTA, CDR2 FQGTGA. CDR3 residues: CASSPRLAGTDTQYF. In DNA form, the CDR3 reads TGTGCCAGCAGCCCGAGACTAGCGGGGACAGATACGCAGTATTTT.

This clone has a single count. The DNA is omitted, as the CDR3 cannot be located on it reliably, and the CDR3 follows TCRdb's listing. V gene TRBV9 combines with J gene TRBJ2-1; TRBD1, the table's D call, was not compared with the DNA. The CDR3 is 16 amino acids long, termini counted. Germline V gives CDR1 SGDLS, CDR2 YYNGEE. The CDR3 sequence is CASSVVGQGAVGERFF.

CDR3 DNA sequence: TGTGCCAGCACAACAGGGGGTGCGAACACCGGGGAGCTGTTTTTT. Translating it yields CASTTGGANTGELFF. This chain uses TRBV28 with TRBJ2-2; TRBD1 matches 8 bases. Germline loops: CDR1 MDHEN, CDR2 SYDVKM. After removal of 7 bases from V and 0 bases from J, the junction contained 4 bases not matched to a gene. This CDR3 has 15 amino acids. Variable domain in full (rest from reference TRBV28 and TRBJ2-2): DVKVTQSSRYLVKRTGEKVFLECVQDMDHENMFWYRQDPGLGLRLIYFSYDVKMKEKGDIPEGYSVSREKKERFSLILESASTNQTSMYLCASTTGGANTGELFFGEGSRLTVL.

The V gene is TRBV6-5, the J gene TRBJ1-1, with D maybe TRBD1 (5 bases). V lost 6 bases and J lost 5, with 13 bases in between. CDR1 and CDR2 from the germline V gene are MNHEY and SVGAGI. The CDR3 contains 13 residues. Here the CDR3 DNA reads TGTGCCAGCAGATACGCGGGGGGAACTGAAGCTTTCTTT. As protein: CASRYAGGTEAFF.

This sequence joins TRBV4-2 and TRBJ1-2; 11 positions agree with TRBD1. Germline loops: CDR1 LGHNA, CDR2 YNFKEQ. The CDR3 runs to 17 residues. V lost 1 base, J lost 2 bases, and 6 bases stayed unmatched. Here the CDR3 reads CASSQGVRDRGNYGYTF. The CDR3 nucleotides read TGTGCCAGCAGCCAAGGAGTGAGGGACAGGGGGAACTATGGCTACACCTTC.

V and J are TRBV7-8 and TRBJ1-6; D is uncertain. The CDR3 extends over 14 amino acids. V shed 1 base and J shed 11 bases, with 12 bases lying between them. CDR1 is SGHVS, CDR2 FQNEAQ, per germline. CDR3 bases: TGTGCCAGCAGCTTAGGAGAGGGTTCTCCACCCCTCCACTTT. Encoded protein: CASSLGEGSPPLHF.

The V call is TRBV7-9, the J call TRBJ1-4, with D maybe TRBD1 (5 bases). Trimming stripped 3 bases from V and 6 bases from J, with 11 bases between. Germline lookup yields CDR1 SEHNR and CDR2 FQNEAQ (reference sequence). The CDR3 covers 14 residues. The CDR3 reads CASSFTTVYEKLFF. The CDR3, as DNA: TGTGCCAGCAGCTTTACGACAGTGTATGAAAAACTGTTTTTT.

CDR3: CASSETGGFRRPQHF. CDR3 in DNA: TGCGCCAGCAGTGAAACTGGGGGGTTTCGTAGGCCCCAGCATTTT. The V gene is TRBV10-2, the J gene TRBJ1-5; perhaps TRBD1 as D (5 bases). The CDR3 consists of 15 residues. Germline lookup yields CDR1 WSHSY and CDR2 SAAADI. Trimming stripped 3 bases from V and 9 bases from J, with 18 bases between.

The genes are TRBV5-1 and TRBJ2-5, with a tentative D call TRBD2 (6 bases). V was shortened by 0 bases and J by 5 bases, with 14 bases between the two germline ends. The CDR3 totals 15 residues. CDR1 is SGHRS, CDR2 YFSETQ, per germline. The CDR3 sequence: CASSLADASGETQYF. The CDR3 nucleotides read TGCGCCAGCAGCTTGGCCGACGCAAGCGGGGAGACCCAGTACTTC. Full variable domain (rest looked up from reference TRBV5-1 and TRBJ2-5): KAGVTQTPRYLIKTRGQQVTLSCSPISGHRSVSWYQQTPGQGLQFLFEYFSETQRNKGNFPGRFSGRQFSNSRSEMNVSTLELGDSALYLCASSLADASGETQYFGPGTRLLVL.

The genes are TRBV19 and TRBJ2-7, with D perhaps TRBD1 (6 bases). The CDR3 contains 14 residues. Germline values: CDR1 LNHDA, CDR2 SQIVND (reference sequence). V gave up 8 bases and J gave up 5 bases, with 19 bases separating them. The CDR3 is CASDPGTSHHEQYF. The CDR3, as DNA: TGTGCCAGTGATCCCGGGACATCCCACCACGAGCAGTACTTC.

There are a few counts of this clone. The V and J genes are TRBV6-5 and TRBJ1-1; tentatively, D is TRBD1 (6 bases). CDR3 length: 13 residues. Germline-derived CDR1 and CDR2 are MNHEY and SVGAGI. Trimming pared 6 bases from V and 1 base from J, leaving 9 bases between. The CDR3: CASRTDRNTEAFF. The CDR3 bases are TGTGCCAGCAGAACGGACAGGAACACTGAAGCTTTCTTT.

The gene calls are TRBV7-6 and TRBJ2-1, with TRBD2 identical over 8 bases. This CDR3 has 17 amino acids. The germline gives CDR1 SGHVS, CDR2 FNYEAQ. After removal of 1 base from V and 3 bases from J, the junction contained 8 bases not matched to a gene. The CDR3 DNA reads TGTGCCAGCAGCTTAGGCCTTACTAGCGGAAACTACAATGAGCAGTTCTTC. Translating gives CASSLGLTSGNYNEQFF.

The chain has TRBV5-4 and TRBJ2-4, with TRBD1 matching 9 bases. This CDR3 is built from 14 residues. The germline V gene has CDR1 SGHNT and CDR2 YYREEE (reference sequence). The ends lost 4 bases at V and 5 bases at J; junction bases unmatched: 4. Here the CDR3 reads CASSARTGENIQYF. Here the CDR3 DNA reads TGTGCCAGCAGCGCTAGGACAGGGGAAAACATTCAGTACTTC.

CDR3 bases: TGTGCCAGCAGTTTAGTAGACCCGGGACATATCCGGCATTTT. Translation gives CASSLVDPGHIRHF. The rearrangement links TRBV28 to TRBJ1-5, with TRBD1 as a possible D gene (6 bases). V shed 2 bases and J shed 15 bases, with 20 bases lying between them. Germline CDR1 and CDR2: MDHEN and SYDVKM. CDR3 length: 14 residues. The full variable domain, its missing parts supplied by reference TRBV28 and TRBJ1-5, is DVKVTQSSRYLVKRTGEKVFLECVQDMDHENMFWYRQDPGLGLRLIYFSYDVKMKEKGDIPEGYSVSREKKERFSLILESASTNQTSMYLCASSLVDPGHIRHFGDGTRLSIL.

The chain recombines TRBV2 with TRBJ2-1; D possibly corresponds to TRBD2 (5 bases). The length of the CDR3 is 15 residues. Germline CDR1 and CDR2: SNHLY and FYNNEI. Trimming stripped 4 bases from V and 5 bases from J, with 15 bases between. For the CDR3, the DNA is TGTGCCAGCAGTGGTTCGCTAGCCGTTAACAATGAGCAGTTCTTC. Translation gives CASSGSLAVNNEQFF.

In this sample, this clone turned up a few times. The chain carries TRBV10-3 and TRBJ2-1; 7 bases line up with TRBD2. CDR1 and CDR2 (germline): ENHRY, SYGVKD. The CDR3 sequence is 16 residues long. V lost 4 bases and J lost 0; bases outside the gene matches: 6. CDR3 DNA sequence: TGTGCCATCAGTGGACTAGCTGGAAGCTCCTACAATGAGCAGTTCTTC. Encoded protein: CAISGLAGSSYNEQFF.

The rearrangement uses TRBV7-8 and TRBJ2-5; D is undetermined. V lost 1 base, J lost 2 bases, and 8 bases lay in between. The CDR3 totals 14 residues. Germline values: CDR1 SGHVS, CDR2 FQNEAQ. For the CDR3, the DNA is TGTGCCAGCAGCTTAGATCCGAGACAAGAGACCCAGTACTTC. Its translation is CASSLDPRQETQYF.

This sequence joins TRBV5-1 and TRBJ2-3, with 7 nucleotides matching TRBD2. CDR1 is SGHRS, CDR2 YFSETQ, per germline. J was trimmed by 2 bases and V by 6 bases; bases with no gene match: 12. The CDR3 runs 16 residues. This CDR3 reads CASTPGGSVLTDTQYF. CDR3 DNA: TGCGCCAGCACCCCGGGGGGTAGCGTACTCACAGATACGCAGTATTTT.

CDR3 sequence: CASSGEGLVQPQHF. The CDR3 DNA sequence: TGTGCCAGCAGTGGGGAGGGGTTGGTTCAGCCCCAGCATTTT. J is TRBJ1-5 and V is TRBV6-1; possible D gene TRBD1, 5 bases. V was shortened by 4 bases and J by 6 bases, with 13 bases between the two germline ends. The CDR3 is made up of 14 amino acids. Germline V CDR1 and CDR2: MNHNS, SASEGT.

In this sample, this clone turned up a few times. The chain combines TRBV7-2 with TRBJ2-7, with TRBD2 as a possible D gene (5 bases). The CDR3 length is 11 residues. The germline V and J ends were trimmed by 6 bases and 4 bases, with 7 bases remaining between them. Germline assignment: CDR1 SGHTA and CDR2 FQGNSA. CDR3 bases: TGTGCCAGCAGACTAGAATACGAGCAGTACTTC. It translates to CASRLEYEQYF. Full variable domain (remainder filled in from reference TRBV7-2 and TRBJ2-7): GAGVSQSPSNKVTEKGKDVELRCDPISGHTALYWYRQSLGQGLEFLIYFQGNSAPDKSGLPSDRFSAERTGGSVSTLTIQRTQQEDSAVYLCASRLEYEQYFGPGTRLTVT.